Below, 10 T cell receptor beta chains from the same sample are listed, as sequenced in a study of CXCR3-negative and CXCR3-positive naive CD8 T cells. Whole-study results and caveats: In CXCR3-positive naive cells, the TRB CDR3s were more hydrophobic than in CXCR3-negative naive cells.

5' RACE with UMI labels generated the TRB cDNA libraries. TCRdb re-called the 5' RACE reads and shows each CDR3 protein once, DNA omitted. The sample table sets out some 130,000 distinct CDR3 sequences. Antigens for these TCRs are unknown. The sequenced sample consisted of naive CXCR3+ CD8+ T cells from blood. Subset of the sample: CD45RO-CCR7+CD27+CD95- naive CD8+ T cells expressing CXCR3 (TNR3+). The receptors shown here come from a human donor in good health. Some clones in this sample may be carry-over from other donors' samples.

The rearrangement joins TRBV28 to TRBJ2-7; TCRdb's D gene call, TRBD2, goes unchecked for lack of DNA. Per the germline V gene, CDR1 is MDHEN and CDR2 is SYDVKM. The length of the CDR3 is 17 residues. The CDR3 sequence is CASSLMPGLAVSYEQYF.

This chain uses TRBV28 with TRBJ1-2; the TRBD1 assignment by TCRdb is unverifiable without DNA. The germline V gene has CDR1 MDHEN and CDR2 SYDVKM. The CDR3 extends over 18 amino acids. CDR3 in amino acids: CASSLCPSGTGSLCGYTF.

CDR3 sequence reads: CASSREPGRLNTGELFF. J is TRBJ2-2 and V is TRBV14; TCRdb's assignment of TRBD1 cannot be checked, as there is no DNA. CDR1 SGHDN and CDR2 FVKESK come from the germline V gene. This CDR3 spans 17 amino acids.

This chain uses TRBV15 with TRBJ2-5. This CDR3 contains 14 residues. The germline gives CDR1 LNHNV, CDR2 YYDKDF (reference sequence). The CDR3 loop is CATSRVRFQETQYF.

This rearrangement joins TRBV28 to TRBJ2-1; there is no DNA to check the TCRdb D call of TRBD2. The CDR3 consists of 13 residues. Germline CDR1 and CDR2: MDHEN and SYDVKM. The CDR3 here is CASIGLIYNEQFF.

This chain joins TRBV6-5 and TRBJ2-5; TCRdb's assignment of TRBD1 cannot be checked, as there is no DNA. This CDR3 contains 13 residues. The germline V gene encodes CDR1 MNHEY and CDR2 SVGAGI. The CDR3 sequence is CAKPPRGQETQYF.

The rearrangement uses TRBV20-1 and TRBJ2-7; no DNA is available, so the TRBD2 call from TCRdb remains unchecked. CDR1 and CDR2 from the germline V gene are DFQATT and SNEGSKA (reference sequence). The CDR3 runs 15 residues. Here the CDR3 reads CSARDRRGGSYEQYF.

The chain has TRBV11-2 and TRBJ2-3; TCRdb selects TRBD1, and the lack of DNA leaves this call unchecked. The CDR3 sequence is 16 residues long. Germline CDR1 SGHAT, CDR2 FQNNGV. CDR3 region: CASSLDRQGGTDTQYF.

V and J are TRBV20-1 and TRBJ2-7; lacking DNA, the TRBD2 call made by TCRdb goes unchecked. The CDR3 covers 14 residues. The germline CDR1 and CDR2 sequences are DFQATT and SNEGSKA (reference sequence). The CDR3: CSATNLQTSYEQYF.

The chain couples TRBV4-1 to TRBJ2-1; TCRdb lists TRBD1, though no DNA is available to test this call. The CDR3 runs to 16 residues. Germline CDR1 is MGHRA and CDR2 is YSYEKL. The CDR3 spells CASSQGATGMSDEQFF.